This T cell receptor beta chain stems from a study of blood T cell repertoires in COVID-19. Study-level information: The study drew acute and convalescent COVID-19 samples from the United States, Italy and Spain. In each case, the material was cDNA or gDNA derived from T cells, B-cell-depleted T cells, or PBMCs.

In the original workflow: Amplified reference gene primers provided the basis for estimating nucleated cell counts. Using immunoSEQ multiplex PCR, the repertoire was profiled, and TCRdb retains in-frame clones only, with some absent. The DNA was the basis for D and trimming; V, J and clone size are from that table. The sample records some 97,000 clones, about 82% being singletons. This CDR3 comprises 16 residues. Trimming left V 5 bases short and J 3 bases short, with 17 bases between. Germline V gene lookup returns CDR1 MDHEN and CDR2 SYDVKM. This clone was seen a single time. The TCR sequence derives from a man between 45 and 60 years old with active or convalescent COVID-19. Input material: peripheral blood. The rearrangement uses TRBV28 and TRBJ1-5; no definite D call. CDR3 amino acids: CASSPSREGNNQPQHF. The CDR3 DNA reads as TGTGCCAGCAGTCCATCCCGGGAAGGGAACAATCAGCCCCAGCATTTT.